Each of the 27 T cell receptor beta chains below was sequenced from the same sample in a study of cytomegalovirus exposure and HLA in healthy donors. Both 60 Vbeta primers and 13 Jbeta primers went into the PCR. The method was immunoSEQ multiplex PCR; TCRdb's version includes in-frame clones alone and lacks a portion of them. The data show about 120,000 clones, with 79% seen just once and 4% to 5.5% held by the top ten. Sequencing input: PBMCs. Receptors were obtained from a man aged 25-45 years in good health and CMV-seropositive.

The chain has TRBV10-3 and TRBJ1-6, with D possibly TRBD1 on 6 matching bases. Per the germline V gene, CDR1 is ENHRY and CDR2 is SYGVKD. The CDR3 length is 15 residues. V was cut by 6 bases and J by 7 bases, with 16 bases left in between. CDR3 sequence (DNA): TGTGCCATCAGAGAATCGGACAGACTAAATTCACCCCTCCACTTT. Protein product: CAIRESDRLNSPLHF.

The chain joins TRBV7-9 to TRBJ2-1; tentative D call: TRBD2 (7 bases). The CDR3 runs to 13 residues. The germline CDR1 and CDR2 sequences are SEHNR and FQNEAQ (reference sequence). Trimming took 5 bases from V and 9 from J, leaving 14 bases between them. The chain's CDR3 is CASSRGASGEQFF. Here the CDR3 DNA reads TGTGCCAGCAGCCGGGGGGCCTCCGGTGAGCAGTTCTTC.

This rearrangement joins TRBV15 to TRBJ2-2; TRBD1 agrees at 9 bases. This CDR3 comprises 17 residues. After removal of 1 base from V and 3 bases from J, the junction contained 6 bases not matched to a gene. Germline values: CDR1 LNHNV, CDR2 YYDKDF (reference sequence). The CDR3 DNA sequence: TGTGCCACCAGCAGAGTCTCCGGGACAGGGTACACCGGGGAGCTGTTTTTT. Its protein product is CATSRVSGTGYTGELFF.

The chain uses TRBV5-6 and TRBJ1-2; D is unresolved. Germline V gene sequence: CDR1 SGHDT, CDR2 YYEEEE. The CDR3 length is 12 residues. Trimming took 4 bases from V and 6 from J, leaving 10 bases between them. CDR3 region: CASSLTKNGYTF. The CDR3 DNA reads TGTGCCAGCAGCCTAACTAAGAATGGCTACACCTTC. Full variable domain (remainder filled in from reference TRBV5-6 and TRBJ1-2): DAGVTQSPTHLIKTRGQQVTLRCSPKSGHDTVSWYQQALGQGPQFIFQYYEEEERQRGNFPDRFSGHQFPNYSSELNVNALLLGDSALYLCASSLTKNGYTFGSGTRLTVV.

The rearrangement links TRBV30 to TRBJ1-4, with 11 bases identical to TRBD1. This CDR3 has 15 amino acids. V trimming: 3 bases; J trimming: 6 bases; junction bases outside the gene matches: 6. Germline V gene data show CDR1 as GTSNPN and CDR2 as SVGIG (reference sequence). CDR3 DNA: TGTGCCTGGAGCAGGACAGGGGGCGTACATGAAAAACTGTTTTTT. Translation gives CAWSRTGGVHEKLFF.

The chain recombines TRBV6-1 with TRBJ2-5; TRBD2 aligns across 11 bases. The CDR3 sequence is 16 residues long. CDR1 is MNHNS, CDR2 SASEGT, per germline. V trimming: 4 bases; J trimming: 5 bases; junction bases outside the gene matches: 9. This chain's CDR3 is CASSAPASGGTETQYF. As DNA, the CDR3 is TGTGCCAGCAGTGCTCCGGCTAGCGGGGGGACCGAGACCCAGTACTTC.

CDR3 DNA: TGTGCCAGCAGTTCGGACAGGGCCTCCTATAATTCACCCCTCCACTTT. Its protein is CASSSDRASYNSPLHF. The chain couples TRBV27 to TRBJ1-6, with 8 positions matching TRBD1. Trimming cost V 4 bases and J 0 bases; bases outside gene matches: 2. This CDR3 has 16 residues. Germline V gene data show CDR1 as MNHEY and CDR2 as SMNVEV (reference sequence).

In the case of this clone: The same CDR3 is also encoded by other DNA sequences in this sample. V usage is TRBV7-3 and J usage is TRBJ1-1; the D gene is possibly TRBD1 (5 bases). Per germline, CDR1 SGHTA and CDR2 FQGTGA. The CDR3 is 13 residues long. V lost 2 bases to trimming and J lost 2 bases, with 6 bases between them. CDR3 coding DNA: TGTGCCAGCAGCTTACAGGGAAACACTGAAGCTTTCTTT. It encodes CASSLQGNTEAFF.

The CDR3 loop is CAISGQGADQPQHF. The CDR3 DNA is TGTGCCATCAGTGGCCAGGGGGCGGATCAGCCCCAGCATTTT. The chain couples TRBV10-3 to TRBJ1-5; 8 nucleotides align to TRBD1. Germline loops: CDR1 ENHRY, CDR2 SYGVKD. This CDR3 comprises 14 residues. The trim removed 4 bases at V and 5 bases at J, leaving 4 bases unmatched.

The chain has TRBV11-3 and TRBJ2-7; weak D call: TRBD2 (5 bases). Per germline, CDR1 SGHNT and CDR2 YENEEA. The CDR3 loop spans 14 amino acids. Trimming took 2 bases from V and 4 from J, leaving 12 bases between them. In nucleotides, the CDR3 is TGTGCCAGCAGCTTACCCGAGCGGACGTACGAGCAGTACTTC. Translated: CASSLPERTYEQYF.

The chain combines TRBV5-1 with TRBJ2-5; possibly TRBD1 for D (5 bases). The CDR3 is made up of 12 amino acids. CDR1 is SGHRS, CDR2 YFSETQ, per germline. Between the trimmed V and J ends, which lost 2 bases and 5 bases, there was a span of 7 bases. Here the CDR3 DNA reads TGCGCCAGCAGCTTTCCAGGGGAGACCCAGTACTTC. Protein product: CASSFPGETQYF.

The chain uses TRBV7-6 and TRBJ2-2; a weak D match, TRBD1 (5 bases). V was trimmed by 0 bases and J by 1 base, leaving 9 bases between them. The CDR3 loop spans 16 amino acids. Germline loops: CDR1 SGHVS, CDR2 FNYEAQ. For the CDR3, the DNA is TGTGCCAGCAGCTTAGCAGTAGGGGAGAACACCGGGGAGCTGTTTTTT. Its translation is CASSLAVGENTGELFF.

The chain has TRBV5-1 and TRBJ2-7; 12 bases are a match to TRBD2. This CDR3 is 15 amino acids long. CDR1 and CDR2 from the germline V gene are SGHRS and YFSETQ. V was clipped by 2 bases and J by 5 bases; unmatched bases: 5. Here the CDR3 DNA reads TGCGCCAGCAGCTTTACTAGCGGGAGGATCGACGAGCAGTACTTC. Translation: CASSFTSGRIDEQYF.

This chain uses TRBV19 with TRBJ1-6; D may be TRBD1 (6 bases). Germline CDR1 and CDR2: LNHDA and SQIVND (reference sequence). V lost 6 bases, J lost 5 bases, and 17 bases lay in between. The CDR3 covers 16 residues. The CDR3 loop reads CASRKKQGFNNSPLHF. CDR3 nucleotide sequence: TGTGCCAGTAGAAAGAAACAGGGATTCAATAATTCACCCCTCCACTTT.

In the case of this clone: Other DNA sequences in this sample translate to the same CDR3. As DNA, the CDR3 is TGCGCCAGCAGCCAATTTGATCGAGGGCCCAACTACGAGCAGTACTTC. Translated: CASSQFDRGPNYEQYF. The chain is built from TRBV4-3 and TRBJ2-7, with a possible D match to TRBD2 (5 bases). The V end lost 2 bases, the J end lost 3 bases, and 17 bases lay between the germline ends. There are 16 residues in the CDR3. Germline V gives CDR1 LGHNA, CDR2 YSLEER.

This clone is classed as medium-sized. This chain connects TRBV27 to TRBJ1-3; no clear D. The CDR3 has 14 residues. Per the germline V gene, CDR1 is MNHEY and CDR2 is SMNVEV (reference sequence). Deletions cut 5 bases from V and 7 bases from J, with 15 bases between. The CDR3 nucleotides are TGTGCCAGCAGTCTAACGACTCCACCGAACACCATATATTTT. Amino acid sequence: CASSLTTPPNTIYF.

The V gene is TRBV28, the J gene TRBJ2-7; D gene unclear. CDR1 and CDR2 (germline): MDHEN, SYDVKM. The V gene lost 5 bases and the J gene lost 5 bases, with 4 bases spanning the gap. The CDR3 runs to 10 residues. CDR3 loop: CASSENEQYF. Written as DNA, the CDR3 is TGTGCCAGCAGTGAGAACGAGCAGTACTTC.

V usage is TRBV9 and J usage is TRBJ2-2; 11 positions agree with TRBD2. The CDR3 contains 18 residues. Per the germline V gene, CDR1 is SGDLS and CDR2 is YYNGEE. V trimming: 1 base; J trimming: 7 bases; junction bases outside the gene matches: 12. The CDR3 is CASSVTSASGRQGGELFF. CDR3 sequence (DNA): TGTGCCAGCAGCGTAACCTCGGCTAGCGGGAGGCAGGGCGGGGAGCTGTTTTTT.

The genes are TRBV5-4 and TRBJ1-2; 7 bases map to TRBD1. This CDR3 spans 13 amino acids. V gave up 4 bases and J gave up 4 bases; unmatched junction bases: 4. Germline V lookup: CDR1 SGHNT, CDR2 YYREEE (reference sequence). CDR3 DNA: TGTGCCAGCAGCCCGACAGGGATCTATGGCTACACCTTC. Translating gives CASSPTGIYGYTF.

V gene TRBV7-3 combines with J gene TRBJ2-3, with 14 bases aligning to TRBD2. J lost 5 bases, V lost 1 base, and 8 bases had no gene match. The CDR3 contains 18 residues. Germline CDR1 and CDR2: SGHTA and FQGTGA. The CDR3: CASSLNGLAGGPRDTQYF. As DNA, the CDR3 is TGTGCCAGCAGCTTAAACGGACTAGCGGGAGGCCCTAGAGATACGCAGTATTTT.

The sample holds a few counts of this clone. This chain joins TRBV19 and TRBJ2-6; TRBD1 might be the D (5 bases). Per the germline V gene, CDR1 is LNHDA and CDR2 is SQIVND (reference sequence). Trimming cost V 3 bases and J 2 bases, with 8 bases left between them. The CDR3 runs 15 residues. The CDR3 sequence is CASSISGTGANVLTF. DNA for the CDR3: TGTGCCAGTAGTATTTCAGGGACTGGGGCCAACGTCCTGACTTTC.

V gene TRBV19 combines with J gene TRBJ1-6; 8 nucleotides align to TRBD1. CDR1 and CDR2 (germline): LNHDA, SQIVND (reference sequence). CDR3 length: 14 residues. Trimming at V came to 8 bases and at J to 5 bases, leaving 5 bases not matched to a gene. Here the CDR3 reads CASHPGQDNSPLHF. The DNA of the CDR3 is TGTGCCAGTCATCCGGGACAGGATAATTCACCCCTCCACTTT.

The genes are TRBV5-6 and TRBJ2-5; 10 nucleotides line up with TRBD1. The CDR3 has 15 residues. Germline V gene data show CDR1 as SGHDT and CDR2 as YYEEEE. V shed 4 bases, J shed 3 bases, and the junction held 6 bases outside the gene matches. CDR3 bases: TGTGCCAGCAGCATACGGACAGGGGGGGAAGAGACCCAGTACTTC. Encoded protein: CASSIRTGGEETQYF.

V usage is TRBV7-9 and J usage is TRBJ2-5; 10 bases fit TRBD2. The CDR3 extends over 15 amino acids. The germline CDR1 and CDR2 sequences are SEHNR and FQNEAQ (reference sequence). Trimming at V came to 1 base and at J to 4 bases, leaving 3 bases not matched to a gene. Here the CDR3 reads CASSLGLAGAETQYF. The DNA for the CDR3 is TGTGCCAGCAGCTTAGGTCTAGCGGGAGCAGAGACCCAGTACTTC. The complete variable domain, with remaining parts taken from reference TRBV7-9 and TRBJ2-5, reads DTGVSQNPRHKITKRGQNVTFRCDPISEHNRLYWYRQTLGQGPEFLTYFQNEAQLEKSRLLSDRFSAERPKGSFSTLEIQRTEQGDSAMYLCASSLGLAGAETQYFGPGTRLLVL.

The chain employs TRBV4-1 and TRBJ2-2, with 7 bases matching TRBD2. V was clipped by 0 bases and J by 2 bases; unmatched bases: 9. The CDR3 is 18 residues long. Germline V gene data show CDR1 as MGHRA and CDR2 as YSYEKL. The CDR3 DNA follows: TGCGCCAGCAGCCAAGATGAGGGGCGGGAGTTAAACACCGGGGAGCTGTTTTTT. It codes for CASSQDEGRELNTGELFF.

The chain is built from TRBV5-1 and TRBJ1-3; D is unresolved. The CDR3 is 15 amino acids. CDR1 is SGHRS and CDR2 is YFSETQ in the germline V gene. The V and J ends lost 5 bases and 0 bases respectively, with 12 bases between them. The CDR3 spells CASSQASSSGNTIYF. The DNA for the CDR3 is TGCGCCAGCAGTCAAGCCTCAAGCTCTGGAAACACCATATATTTT.

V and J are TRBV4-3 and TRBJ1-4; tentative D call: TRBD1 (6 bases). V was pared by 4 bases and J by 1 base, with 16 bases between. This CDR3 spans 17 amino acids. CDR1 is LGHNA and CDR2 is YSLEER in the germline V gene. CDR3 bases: TGCGCCAGCAGCCGAGCCCGGACAGCAGGAACTAATGAAAAACTGTTTTTT. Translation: CASSRARTAGTNEKLFF.